This paragraph reports one T cell receptor (beta chain). Its target is unknown. This sequence may be a read error, since a much larger clone differs from it by one base. This specimen belongs to a study of regulatory T cells in long-lasting Graves disease. Findings and caveats of the study: The TCR repertoire of persistent Graves' patients was less diverse than that of newly diagnosed ones. Small numbers of samples may have cut accuracy. Patients with persistent disease showed a bias toward TRBV28, TRBJ1-2 and TRBJ2-5.

CDR1 and CDR2 (germline): SQVTM, ANQGSEA. The CDR3 sequence is 14 residues long. Relying on iRepertoire HTBI primers and Arm-PCR of CDR3 regions, the team built TCR beta libraries. TCRdb analysed the multiplex PCR reads with MiXCR anew, one entry per CDR3 protein. The data show 250,000 or so distinct CDR3 sequences, about 19% seen once. Noted time point: newly diagnosed GD, antithyroid drugs for less than 3 months. PBMCs provided the RNA from which the TCR library was made. The clonotype comes from a female donor with Graves disease. The V gene is TRBV29-1, the J gene TRBJ2-1, with D perhaps matching TRBD2 (6 bases). The source material was peripheral blood mononuclear cells (PBMCs), sampled at new diagnosis, from a patient treated with antithyroid drugs. CDR3 amino acids: CSGTSGEAHNERFF. Written as DNA, the CDR3 is TGCAGCGGTACTTCGGGGGAGGCGCACAATGAGCGGTTCTTC.